These 13 T cell receptor beta chains originate from one sample sequenced in a study of cytomegalovirus exposure and HLA in healthy donors. Some clones are missing from TCRdb's copy, which holds only in-frame ones; the method was immunoSEQ multiplex PCR. The sample records about 120,000 clones, roughly 84% being singletons. The sample taken for sequencing was PBMCs. Receptor source: a woman between 25 and 40 years old in good health and CMV-seronegative.

This clone was picked up a small number of times. This chain joins TRBV5-4 and TRBJ1-2; D call uncertain. The CDR3 totals 14 residues. V shed 0 bases and J shed 4 bases, with 10 bases lying between them. CDR1 and CDR2 (germline): SGHNT, YYREEE (reference sequence). CDR3 bases: TGTGCCAGCAGCTTGGGGCCCAATCCCTATGGCTACACCTTC. It specifies CASSLGPNPYGYTF.

The V gene is TRBV7-2, the J gene TRBJ2-5, with D possibly TRBD2 on 7 matching bases. CDR3 length: 15 residues. The germline gives CDR1 SGHTA, CDR2 FQGNSA. V was trimmed by 0 bases and J by 5 bases, leaving 13 bases between them. CDR3 nucleotides: TGTGCCAGCAGCTTAGCGGGGGGGCCGCGGGAGACCCAGTACTTC. Amino acid sequence: CASSLAGGPRETQYF.

The chain recombines TRBV7-9 with TRBJ2-1; 10 nucleotides match TRBD2. The germline V gene has CDR1 SEHNR and CDR2 FQNEAQ (reference sequence). With V trimmed by 2 bases and J by 2 bases, 3 bases remained unmatched. There are 16 residues in the CDR3. The CDR3 DNA reads as TGTGCCAGCAGCTTACGCCTAGCGGGGGCCTACAATGAGCAGTTCTTC. This encodes CASSLRLAGAYNEQFF.

V usage is TRBV28 and J usage is TRBJ1-4; D perhaps matches TRBD1 (5 bases). The CDR3 has 14 amino acids. Germline V lookup: CDR1 MDHEN, CDR2 SYDVKM. V was pared by 6 bases and J by 5 bases, with 13 bases between. This CDR3 reads CASSTGTVNEKLFF. In nucleotides, the CDR3 is TGTGCCAGCAGCACCGGGACTGTCAATGAAAAACTGTTTTTT.

V gene TRBV4-3 combines with J gene TRBJ1-4; 7 nucleotides align to TRBD1. The CDR3 runs to 16 residues. Per the germline V gene, CDR1 is LGHNA and CDR2 is YSLEER. Trimming at V came to 1 base and at J to 4 bases, leaving 6 bases not matched to a gene. CDR3 sequence (DNA): TGCGCCAGCAGCCAAGGCCGGACAGGTAGTAATGAAAAACTGTTTTTT. As protein: CASSQGRTGSNEKLFF.

This sequence joins TRBV2 and TRBJ1-2; TRBD1 agrees at 7 bases. Germline values: CDR1 SNHLY, CDR2 FYNNEI. The CDR3 spans 14 residues. V was pared by 6 bases and J by 0 bases, with 4 bases of the junction left unmatched. CDR3 sequence reads: CASSGQVPNYGYTF. In nucleotides, the CDR3 is TGTGCCAGCAGCGGACAGGTCCCTAACTATGGCTACACCTTC. Combining the CDR3 with reference TRBV2 and TRBJ1-2 gives the whole variable domain EPEVTQTPSHQVTQMGQEVILRCVPISNHLYFYWYRQILGQKVEFLVSFYNNEISEKSEIFDDQFSVERPDGSNFTLKIRSTKLEDSAMYFCASSGQVPNYGYTFGSGTRLTVV.

The genes are TRBV6-5 and TRBJ2-5, with 7 nucleotides matching TRBD2. This CDR3 is built from 15 residues. Germline CDR1 MNHEY, CDR2 SVGAGI. V was pared by 5 bases and J by 0 bases, with 6 bases of the junction left unmatched. CDR3 in amino acids: CASSPRGTYQETQYF. For the CDR3, the DNA is TGTGCCAGCAGTCCGCGGGGGACCTACCAAGAGACCCAGTACTTC.

V and J are TRBV30 and TRBJ2-5; TRBD1 might be the D (6 bases). The CDR3 loop spans 15 amino acids. Germline values: CDR1 GTSNPN, CDR2 SVGIG (reference sequence). Deletions cut 3 bases from V and 5 bases from J, with 19 bases between. CDR3 DNA sequence: TGTGCCTGGAGCGACGCTGGGGGCCTAAGGGAGACCCAGTACTTC. It yields the protein CAWSDAGGLRETQYF. The full variable domain, completed using reference TRBV30 and TRBJ2-5, is SQTIHQWPATLVQPVGSPLSLECTVEGTSNPNLYWYRQAAGRGLQLLFYSVGIGQISSEVPQNLSASRPQDRQFILSSKKLLLSDSGFYLCAWSDAGGLRETQYFGPGTRLLVL.

V gene TRBV1 combines with J gene TRBJ2-5; the table's D call TRBD2 went unverified against the DNA. TRBV1 corresponds to a pseudogene. The CDR3 is made up of 13 amino acids. CDR3 in amino acids: CTEERGGEETQYF. CDR3 DNA: TGCACCGAGGAGCGGGGGGGGGAAGAGACCCAGTACTTC.

This clone was observed a single time. In nucleotides, the CDR3 is TGTGCCAGCGGAGCAGGACTCCTTTACGAGCAGTACTTC. It yields the protein CASGAGLLYEQYF. The chain carries TRBV7-9 and TRBJ2-7, with D perhaps TRBD2 (5 bases). The germline V and J ends were trimmed by 8 bases and 4 bases, with 15 bases remaining between them. CDR3 length: 13 amino acids. The germline V gene encodes CDR1 SEHNR and CDR2 FQNEAQ (reference sequence).

This sequence joins TRBV21-1 and TRBJ1-2; TRBD1 is the table's D call and was not checked against the DNA. TRBV21-1 is assigned pseudogene status. The length of the CDR3 is 15 residues. CDR3: CASSKRGTGINGYTF. Here the CDR3 DNA reads TGTGCCAGCAGCAAAAGGGGAACAGGGATCAATGGCTACACCTTC.

This clone was detected only once. V gene TRBV7-3 combines with J gene TRBJ2-1; D is possibly TRBD1 (5 bases). The CDR3 length is 14 residues. The V gene lost 1 base and the J gene lost 8 bases, with 12 bases spanning the gap. Germline V CDR1 and CDR2: SGHTA, FQGTGA. CDR3 nucleotide sequence: TGTGCCAGCAGCTTAAGGGGTAGGGGCGATGAGCAGTTCTTC. It codes for CASSLRGRGDEQFF.

The CDR3 DNA reads as TGTGCCGTTGGTAGGGGCCACGAGCAGTACTTC. Protein: CAVGRGHEQYF. V is TRBV6-5 and J is TRBJ2-7; a weak D match, TRBD1 (5 bases). V was clipped by 11 bases and J by 5 bases, with 13 bases between them. The germline gives CDR1 MNHEY, CDR2 SVGAGI. The CDR3 runs to 11 residues.